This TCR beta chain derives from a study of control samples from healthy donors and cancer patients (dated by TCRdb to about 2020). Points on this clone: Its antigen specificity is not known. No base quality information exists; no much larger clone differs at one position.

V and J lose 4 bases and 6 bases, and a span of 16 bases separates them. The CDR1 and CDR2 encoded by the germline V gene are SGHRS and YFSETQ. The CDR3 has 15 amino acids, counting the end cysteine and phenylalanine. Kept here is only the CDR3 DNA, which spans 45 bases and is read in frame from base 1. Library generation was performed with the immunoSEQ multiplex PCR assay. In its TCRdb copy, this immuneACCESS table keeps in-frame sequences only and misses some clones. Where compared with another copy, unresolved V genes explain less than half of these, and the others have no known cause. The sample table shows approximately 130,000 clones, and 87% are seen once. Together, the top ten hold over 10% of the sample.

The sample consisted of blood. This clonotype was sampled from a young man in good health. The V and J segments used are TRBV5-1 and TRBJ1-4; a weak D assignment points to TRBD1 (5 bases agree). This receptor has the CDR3 CASSPAREWDEKLFF. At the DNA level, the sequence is TGCGCCAGCAGCCCTGCCAGGGAATGGGATGAAAAACTGTTTTTT.